This TCR beta chain is from a study of regulatory T cells in long-lasting Graves disease. Findings of the study overall: TCR diversity was lower in persistent Graves' patients (versus newly diagnosed ones).

V gave up 2 bases and J gave up 8 bases, with 14 bases separating them. Germline V lookup: CDR1 SQVTM, CDR2 ANQGSEA. The CDR3 runs 13 residues. The sample's time point: persistent/refractory GD, antithyroid drugs over 5 years with positive TRAb. Scientists built the TCR library using RNA that was extracted from PBMCs. Regarding this clonotype: Its antigen is unknown.

Through Arm-PCR of CDR3 regions and iRepertoire HTBI primers, TCR beta libraries were built. TCRdb recomputed calls from the multiplex PCR reads with MiXCR, one row per CDR3 protein. The sample has about 660,000 distinct CDR3 sequences; about 32% are singletons. This sequence joins TRBV29-1 and TRBJ2-3, with D maybe TRBD2 (6 bases). The input for sequencing was peripheral blood mononuclear cells (PBMCs), taken when the disease was refractory, from a patient treated with antithyroid drugs. The clonotype comes from a female donor with Graves disease. This CDR3 reads CSVERRGWGTQYF. In DNA form, the CDR3 reads TGCAGCGTTGAACGTCGGGGGTGGGGTACGCAGTATTTT.